This T cell receptor beta chain was obtained from a study of T-cell memory formation after mild COVID-19 (dated by TCRdb to about 2021). Concerning the study at large: TCR sequence clusters from the two donors were largely donor specific. In a couple of donors, T-cell clones that expanded and contracted after mild COVID-19 were followed by sequencing TCRalpha and TCRbeta repertoires longitudinally. The cohort comprised two young, previously healthy adult volunteers, one female and one male. The investigation overall reported the following: Clones contracting from day 15 to 85 had balanced CD4/CD8 phenotypes, while a second wave expanding from day 15 to 37 was biased towards CD4+. Contracting CD4+ clones turned up mainly in the CM and EM memory subsets, whereas EMRA was where CD8+ clones were enriched. The study included only a couple of mild cases, and larger cohorts that include severe cases with pre-infection samples were judged to be necessary. Some responding clones were found in pre-infection memory, which suggests that pre-existing cross-reactive memory T cells took part in the SARS-CoV-2 response. Whether the second-wave clones peaking on day 37 were SARS-CoV-2 specific was not confirmed.

The listed sequencing device is Illumina NovaSeq 6000. TCRalpha and TCRbeta cDNA libraries were constructed by 5'RACE with constant-segment primers, with sample barcodes and unique molecular identifiers being introduced. Trizol reagent was used to extract RNA from every sample. Amplification of the libraries took two PCR steps, and the second step added a second sample barcode plus Illumina TruSeq adapters. Libraries were sequenced on an Illumina NovaSeq with 2 x 150 bp paired-end reads. The paper's data handling went like this. With migec v1.2.7, reads were demultiplexed and then collapsed into UMI-guided consensus sequences. With mixcr v2.1.11, UMI consensuses were aligned to TRA and TRB V and J templates and assembled into clonotypes. Clonotypes were classified as expanded or contracted when called significant by both edgeR and NoisET, with noise models trained on biological replicates. For edgeR calls, the cutoffs were a false discovery rate-adjusted p below 0.01 and a log2 fold-change threshold of 1. As an exploratory analysis of dynamics, max-normalized trajectories of the 1000 most abundant clonotypes were examined by PCA with hierarchical clustering. Separately sequenced CD4+ and CD8+ repertoires were used to assign the CD4 or CD8 phenotype of responding clones. Using fastp trimming at Q25 and MiXCR clonotype assembly, TCRdb reanalyzed the public sequencing data and kept in-frame beta chains. Rows merge per CDR3 protein into single entries with the most common DNA and genes. The V and J calls come from TCRdb's annotation, not from the publication. The sample table holds 150,000 or so distinct CDR3 sequences, of which about 15% were seen once. The ten largest clones add up to around 14% of the sample.

A remark on this clonotype: Its binding antigen is unknown. No quality values exist for individual bases; no much larger clone is one base distant.

From the cysteine through the phenylalanine, the CDR3 covers 15 amino acids. CDR3 DNA only is kept here, 45 bases in frame from base 1. V is cut back by 0 bases and J by 2 bases, with 1 base in the junction unmatched. The germline V gene (reference sequence) gives CDR1 as SGHNT and CDR2 as YYREEE. PBMCs were isolated by Ficoll-Paque density gradient centrifugation. The sample taken for sequencing was PBMCs or a T cell subset sorted from them (not recorded which). This receptor was taken from an adult woman who had mild COVID-19 (a few samples of this study predate the infection). The sample titles of this study are shuffled in the database, so cell type and time point are left out; the donor was told from shared clones. The sequence is built from TRBV5-4 and TRBJ2-7; TRBD1 fits 11 bases in the junction. The DNA sequence is TGTGCCAGCAGCTTGGAGGGACAGGGGGCCTACGAGCAGTACTTC. It codes for CASSLEGQGAYEQYF.